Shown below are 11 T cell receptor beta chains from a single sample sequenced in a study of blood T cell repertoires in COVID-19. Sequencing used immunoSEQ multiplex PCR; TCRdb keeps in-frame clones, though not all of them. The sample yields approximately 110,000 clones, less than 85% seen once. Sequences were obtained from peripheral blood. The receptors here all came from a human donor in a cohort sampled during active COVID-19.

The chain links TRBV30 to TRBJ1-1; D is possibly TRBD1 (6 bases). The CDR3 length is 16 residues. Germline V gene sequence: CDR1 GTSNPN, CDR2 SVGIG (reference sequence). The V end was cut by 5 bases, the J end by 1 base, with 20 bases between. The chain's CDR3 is CAWSGLGGAANTEAFF. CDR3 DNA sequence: TGTGCCTGGTCGGGCCTCGGGGGGGCCGCGAACACTGAAGCTTTCTTT. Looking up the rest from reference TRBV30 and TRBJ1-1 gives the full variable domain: SQTIHQWPATLVQPVGSPLSLECTVEGTSNPNLYWYRQAAGRGLQLLFYSVGIGQISSEVPQNLSASRPQDRQFILSSKKLLLSDSGFYLCAWSGLGGAANTEAFFGQGTRLTVV.

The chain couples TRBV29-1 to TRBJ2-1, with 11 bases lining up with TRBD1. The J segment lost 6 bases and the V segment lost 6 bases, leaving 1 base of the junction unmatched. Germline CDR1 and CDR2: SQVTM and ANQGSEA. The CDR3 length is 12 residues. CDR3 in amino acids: CSVGTGGNEQFF. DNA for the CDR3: TGCAGCGTAGGGACAGGGGGCAATGAGCAGTTCTTC.

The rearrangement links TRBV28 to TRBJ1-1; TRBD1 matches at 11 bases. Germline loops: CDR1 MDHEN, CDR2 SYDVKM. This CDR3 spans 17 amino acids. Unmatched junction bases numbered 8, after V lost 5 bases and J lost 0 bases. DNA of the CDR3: TGTGCCAGCAGTCATCGGGACAGGGGGATGATGAACACTGAAGCTTTCTTT. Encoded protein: CASSHRDRGMMNTEAFF.

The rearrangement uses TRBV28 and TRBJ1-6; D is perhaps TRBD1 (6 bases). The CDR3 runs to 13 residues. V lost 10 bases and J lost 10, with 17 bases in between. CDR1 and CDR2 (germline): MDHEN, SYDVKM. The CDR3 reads CATQGGLGSPLHF. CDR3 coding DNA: TGTGCCACCCAAGGGGGATTGGGGTCACCCCTCCACTTT.

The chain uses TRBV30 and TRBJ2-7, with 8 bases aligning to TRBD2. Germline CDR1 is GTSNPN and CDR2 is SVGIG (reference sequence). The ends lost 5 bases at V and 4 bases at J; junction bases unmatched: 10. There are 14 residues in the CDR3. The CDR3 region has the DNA TGTGCCTGGGGGGGGCGACTAGCGCAGTACGAGCAGTACTTC. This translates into CAWGGRLAQYEQYF.

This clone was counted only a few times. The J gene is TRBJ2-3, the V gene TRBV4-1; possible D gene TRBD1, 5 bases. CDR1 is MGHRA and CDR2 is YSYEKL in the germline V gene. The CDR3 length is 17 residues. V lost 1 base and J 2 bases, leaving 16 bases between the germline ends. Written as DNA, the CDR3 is TGCGCCAGCAGCCAAGGTGCAGGGCAAGTGATCACAGATACGCAGTATTTT. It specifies CASSQGAGQVITDTQYF.

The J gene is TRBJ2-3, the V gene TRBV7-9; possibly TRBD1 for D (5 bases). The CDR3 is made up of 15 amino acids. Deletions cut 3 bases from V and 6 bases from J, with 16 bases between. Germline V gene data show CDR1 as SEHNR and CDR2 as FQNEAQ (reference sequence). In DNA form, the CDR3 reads TGTGCCAGCAGCTTCTACTGGGTGGGGCAGGATACGCAGTATTTT. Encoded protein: CASSFYWVGQDTQYF.

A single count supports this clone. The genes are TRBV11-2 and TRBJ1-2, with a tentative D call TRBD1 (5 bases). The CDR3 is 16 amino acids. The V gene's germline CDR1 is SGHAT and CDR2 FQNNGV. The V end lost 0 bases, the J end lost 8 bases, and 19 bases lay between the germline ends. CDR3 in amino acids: CASSLDLGVHLFGYTF. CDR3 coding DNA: TGTGCCAGCAGCTTAGATCTAGGGGTACACCTATTCGGCTACACCTTC.

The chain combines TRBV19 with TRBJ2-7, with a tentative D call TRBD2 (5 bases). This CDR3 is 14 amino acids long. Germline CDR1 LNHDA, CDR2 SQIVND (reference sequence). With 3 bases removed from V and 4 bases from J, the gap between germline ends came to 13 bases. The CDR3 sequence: CASSMQLEGYEQYF. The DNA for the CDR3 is TGTGCCAGTAGTATGCAACTCGAGGGTTACGAGCAGTACTTC.

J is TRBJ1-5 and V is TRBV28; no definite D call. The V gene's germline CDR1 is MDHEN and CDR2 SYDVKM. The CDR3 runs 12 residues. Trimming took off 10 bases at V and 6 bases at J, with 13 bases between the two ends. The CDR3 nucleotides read TGTGCCACCTCAAATTCCGGTCAGCCCCAGCATTTT. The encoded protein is CATSNSGQPQHF.

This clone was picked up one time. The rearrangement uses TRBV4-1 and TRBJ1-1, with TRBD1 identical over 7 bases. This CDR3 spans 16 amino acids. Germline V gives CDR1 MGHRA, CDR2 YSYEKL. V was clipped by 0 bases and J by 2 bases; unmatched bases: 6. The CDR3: CASSQDRQGGNTEAFF. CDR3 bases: TGCGCCAGCAGCCAAGATCGTCAGGGGGGTAACACTGAAGCTTTCTTT.